The 10 T cell receptor beta chains presented below share a single source sample, sequenced in a study of cytomegalovirus exposure and HLA in healthy donors. Here immunoSEQ multiplex PCR was the method, and the copy in TCRdb shows in-frame clones only, minus some. The top ten hold about 15% of the sample, which has fewer than 200,000 clones, 75% to 90% seen once. The sample taken for sequencing was PBMCs. Source of these receptors: a man between 18 and 35 years old in good health and CMV-seropositive.

The chain carries TRBV6-1 and TRBJ2-2; 8 bases are a match to TRBD1. The V segment lost 0 bases and the J segment 6 bases; nucleotides outside the gene matches: 15. CDR3 length equals 19 residues. Germline CDR1 reads MNHNS; CDR2 reads SASEGT. The CDR3 nucleotides are TGTGCCAGCAGTGAAGCCCCTGGGACAGGCGCCTTTGGGCCCGGGGAGCTGTTTTTT. It specifies CASSEAPGTGAFGPGELFF.

This chain joins TRBV5-8 and TRBJ1-6; D might be TRBD1 (6 bases). CDR1 and CDR2 (germline): SGHTS, YDEGEE. Trimming took off 9 bases at V and 8 bases at J, with 15 bases between the two ends. The CDR3 extends over 13 amino acids. CDR3 sequence: CATHRVGDSPLHF. The CDR3 DNA reads TGTGCCACGCACAGGGTCGGGGATTCACCCCTCCACTTT. Complete variable domain (other parts from reference TRBV5-8 and TRBJ1-6): EAGVTQSPTHLIKTRGQQATLRCSPISGHTSVYWYQQALGLGLQFLLWYDEGEERNRGNFPPRFSGRQFPNYSSELNVNALELEDSALYLCATHRVGDSPLHFGNGTRLTVT.

The chain uses TRBV19 and TRBJ2-6; D is unclear. The CDR3 is 16 residues long. V was clipped by 0 bases and J by 2 bases, with 8 bases between them. Germline V CDR1 and CDR2: LNHDA, SQIVND (reference sequence). This chain's CDR3 is CASSIDPIAGANVLTF. In nucleotides, the CDR3 is TGTGCCAGTAGTATAGACCCTATCGCTGGGGCCAACGTCCTGACTTTC. The full variable domain, with the rest looked up from reference TRBV19 and TRBJ2-6, is DGGITQSPKYLFRKEGQNVTLSCEQNLNHDAMYWYRQDPGQGLRLIYYSQIVNDFQKGDIAEGYSVSREKKESFPLTVTSAQKNPTAFYLCASSIDPIAGANVLTFGAGSRLTVL.

A few counts support this clone. The chain is built from TRBV13 and TRBJ1-1; tentatively, D is TRBD1 (6 bases). Germline V gene data show CDR1 as PRHDT and CDR2 as FYEKMQ (reference sequence). The CDR3 length is 14 residues. Trimming shortened V by 5 bases and J by 3 bases, and 13 bases separated the two germline ends. The CDR3 DNA is TGTGCCAGCAGCACCAGGGGTGGGTACACTGAAGCTTTCTTT. It codes for CASSTRGGYTEAFF.

This clone has only a few counts. The chain uses TRBV28 and TRBJ1-2; 8 positions agree with TRBD1. The trim removed 7 bases at V and 7 bases at J, leaving 5 bases unmatched. Germline CDR1 is MDHEN and CDR2 is SYDVKM. The CDR3 covers 12 residues. The CDR3 DNA reads TGTGCCAGCATCATACAGGGGGGTGGCTACACCTTC. Translation gives CASIIQGGGYTF.

V and J are TRBV5-4 and TRBJ2-6; tentative D call: TRBD1 (5 bases). Germline lookup yields CDR1 SGHNT and CDR2 YYREEE (reference sequence). V was clipped by 2 bases and J by 0 bases, with 15 bases between them. The CDR3 has 18 residues. CDR3 coding DNA: TGTGCCAGCAGCTTTCAGATGACAGTAAACTCTGGGGCCAACGTCCTGACTTTC. Its translation: CASSFQMTVNSGANVLTF. The full variable domain, completed using reference TRBV5-4 and TRBJ2-6, is ETGVTQSPTHLIKTRGQQVTLRCSSQSGHNTVSWYQQALGQGPQFIFQYYREEENGRGNFPPRFSGLQFPNYSSELNVNALELDDSALYLCASSFQMTVNSGANVLTFGAGSRLTVL.

The chain uses TRBV6-1 and TRBJ2-1, with D possibly TRBD2 on 5 matching bases. V was pared by 7 bases and J by 1 base, with 14 bases between. From germline, CDR1 is MNHNS and CDR2 SASEGT. The length of the CDR3 is 15 residues. CDR3 sequence (DNA): TGTGCCAGCATGAACCTAGCAGGATCCTACAATGAGCAGTTCTTC. It yields the protein CASMNLAGSYNEQFF.

The rearrangement joins TRBV5-4 to TRBJ2-5; D is unresolved. V dropped 4 bases and J dropped 4 bases, with 5 bases sitting between them. The CDR3 loop spans 11 amino acids. Germline loops: CDR1 SGHNT, CDR2 YYREEE (reference sequence). CDR3 residues: CASSTGETQYF. The DNA of the CDR3 is TGTGCCAGCAGCACCGGAGAGACCCAGTACTTC.

This clone was picked up one time. V and J are TRBV11-2 and TRBJ1-1, with no clear D. Deletions cut 4 bases from V and 1 base from J, with 7 bases between. The CDR3 sequence is 13 residues long. The V gene's germline CDR1 is SGHAT and CDR2 FQNNGV. CDR3 coding DNA: TGTGCCAGCAGCTCCGAGGGGAACACTGAAGCTTTCTTT. As protein: CASSSEGNTEAFF.

This chain joins TRBV5-6 and TRBJ2-1; D unclear. This CDR3 spans 15 amino acids. Deletions cut 0 bases from V and 3 bases from J, with 10 bases between. From germline, CDR1 is SGHDT and CDR2 YYEEEE. The CDR3 DNA sequence: TGTGCCAGCAGCTTGGCCGGTGGCGGCTACAATGAGCAGTTCTTC. Its protein product is CASSLAGGGYNEQFF.